This T cell receptor (beta chain) was sequenced for a study of T cell responses to AZD1222 COVID-19 vaccine. Broader study findings: Among vaccine-associated CD4 TCRs, coverage spanned spike, with dominance at 160-218 and 743-854. Donors skewed white British and female; clonal diversity was possibly underestimated. Of the AZD1222 recipients, only 5 to 7 were seropositive at baseline. Repertoire sampling was restricted to post-peak T cell response timepoints.

Germline trimming cut 3 bases from V and 0 bases from J; bases unmatched to any gene: 10. Per the germline V gene, CDR1 is MGHRA and CDR2 is YSYEKL. This CDR3 has 17 amino acids. Note on this clone: Its antigen is currently unknown.

The method was immunoSEQ multiplex PCR; TCRdb's version includes in-frame clones alone and lacks a portion of them. The sample has some 110,000 clones, about 80% seen once. The receptor's source is an adult in good health. The specimen comprised peripheral blood, sampled on day 0 of AZD1222 vaccination. This sequence joins TRBV4-1 and TRBJ2-7; 8 nucleotides agree with TRBD1. CDR3 in DNA: TGCGCCAGCAGCCAGGATCGTCGGACAGGGATCTCCTACGAGCAGTACTTC. It yields the protein CASSQDRRTGISYEQYF.